These 18 T cell receptor beta chains share one sample of origin, sequenced in a study of T cell repertoires in cytomegalovirus infection. TCRdb recomputed calls from the reads with MiXCR, one row per CDR3 protein. The sample yields 310,000 or so distinct CDR3 sequences, about a quarter seen once. Input material: PBMCs. These receptors were taken from a human donor in good health (CMV status not recorded). Some clones in this sample may be carry-over from other donors' samples.

This clonotype was seen ten or more times. This sequence joins TRBV7-2 and TRBJ2-1, with D tentatively TRBD1 or TRBD2 (5 bases each). There are 15 residues in the CDR3. Germline V lookup: CDR1 SGHTA, CDR2 FQGNSA. Trimming shortened V by 3 bases and J by 0 bases, and 9 bases separated the two germline ends. Written as DNA, the CDR3 is TGTGCCAGCAGCTTCTATGGGACCTCCTACAATGAGCAGTTCTTC. This encodes CASSFYGTSYNEQFF.

The chain links TRBV6-2 or TRBV6-3 to TRBJ2-1, with 7 nucleotides matching TRBD2. The CDR3 totals 14 residues. Germline V gene sequence: CDR1 MNHEY, CDR2 SVGEGT. Trimming removed 8 bases from V and 5 bases from J; junction bases left unmatched: 9. The CDR3 sequence: CASGGGRINNEQFF. CDR3 DNA: TGTGCCAGCGGAGGCGGGAGAATCAACAATGAGCAGTTCTTC.

This chain links TRBV6-2 or TRBV6-3 with TRBJ1-3; 8 bases fit TRBD1. CDR3 length: 16 amino acids. The V gene's germline CDR1 is MNHEY and CDR2 SVGEGT. Trimming at V came to 5 bases and at J to 0 bases, leaving 6 bases not matched to a gene. DNA of the CDR3: TGTGCCAGCAGTCACCGGACAGGGAGCTCTGGAAACACCATATATTTT. Protein: CASSHRTGSSGNTIYF.

There are a few counts of this clonotype. The rearrangement uses TRBV14 and TRBJ2-2, with D tentatively TRBD1 (6 bases). This CDR3 has 14 residues. Looked up from germline, CDR1 is SGHDN and CDR2 is FVKESK. Trimming left V 4 bases short and J 5 bases short, with 11 bases between. The CDR3 DNA reads as TGTGCCAGCAGCCTACAGGGTTGGACCGGGGAGCTGTTTTTT. It codes for CASSLQGWTGELFF.

In this sample, this clonotype turned up a few times. The CDR3 coding sequence is TGTGCCAGCAGCTTAACCAGGGCGAGCTCCTATAATTCACCCCTCCACTTT. Translated, it gives CASSLTRASSYNSPLHF. V usage is TRBV7-9 and J usage is TRBJ1-6; TRBD1 is a possible D gene (5 bases). CDR1 is SEHNR, CDR2 FQNEAQ, per germline (reference sequence). The CDR3 is 17 residues long. Trimming shortened V by 2 bases and J by 0 bases, and 11 bases separated the two germline ends.

This clonotype was counted at least ten times. The chain recombines TRBV7-2 with TRBJ2-2; TRBD2 agrees at 14 bases. The germline CDR1 and CDR2 sequences are SGHTA and FQGNSA. After removal of 1 base from V and 3 bases from J, the junction contained 7 bases not matched to a gene. This CDR3 contains 19 residues. The CDR3 region has the DNA TGTGCCAGCAGCTTAGTGGGACTAGCGGGAGCGGGTGACACCGGGGAGCTGTTTTTT. Its protein product is CASSLVGLAGAGDTGELFF.

This clonotype came up a few times. The J gene is TRBJ1-1, the V gene TRBV7-8; the match to TRBD1 covers 8 bases. From germline, CDR1 is SGHVS and CDR2 FQNEAQ. The CDR3 has 12 amino acids. J lost 11 bases, V lost 2 bases, and 4 bases had no gene match. The CDR3 here is CASSLNRGLAFF. The CDR3 coding sequence is TGTGCCAGCAGCTTAAACAGGGGGTTGGCTTTCTTT.

This clonotype was counted at least ten times. V usage is TRBV7-2 and J usage is TRBJ2-7, with D possibly being TRBD1 or TRBD2 (6 bases each). CDR1 SGHTA and CDR2 FQGNSA come from the germline V gene. V was clipped by 4 bases and J by 5 bases, with 15 bases between them. CDR3 length equals 14 residues. CDR3 in amino acids: CASSSNGGGDEQYF. CDR3 nucleotides: TGTGCCAGCAGCTCTAACGGAGGGGGAGACGAGCAGTACTTC.

This clonotype was found many times. The chain uses TRBV7-8 and TRBJ2-1, with TRBD1 identical over 9 bases. The CDR3 is made up of 12 amino acids. The germline V gene has CDR1 SGHVS and CDR2 FQNEAQ. After removal of 4 bases from V and 12 bases from J, the junction contained 4 bases not matched to a gene. CDR3 amino acids: CASSSGQGPQFF. CDR3 in DNA: TGTGCCAGCAGCTCGGGACAGGGTCCGCAGTTCTTC.

This clonotype was counted a few times. The chain combines TRBV28 with TRBJ2-3; tentative D call: TRBD2 (6 bases). Trimming cost V 2 bases and J 4 bases, with 10 bases left between them. This CDR3 is 14 amino acids long. Germline V CDR1 and CDR2: MDHEN, SYDVKM. CDR3 amino acids: CASSLGGTSDTQYF. Here the CDR3 DNA reads TGTGCCAGCAGTTTAGGAGGGACCTCAGATACGCAGTATTTT.

V usage is TRBV10-3 and J usage is TRBJ1-2; no clear D gene. This CDR3 spans 12 amino acids. CDR1 and CDR2 from the germline V gene are ENHRY and SYGVKD. Trimming removed 4 bases at V and 6 bases at J, with 9 bases between. CDR3 bases: TGTGCCATCAGTGTAGACGGCGATGGCTACACCTTC. Amino acids: CAISVDGDGYTF.

The genes are TRBV28 and TRBJ2-7, with 8 bases aligning to TRBD2. V shed 5 bases, J shed 0 bases, and the junction held 6 bases outside the gene matches. Germline-derived CDR1 and CDR2 are MDHEN and SYDVKM. This CDR3 is built from 15 residues. CDR3 sequence reads: CASSPLRGGSYEQYF. CDR3 in DNA: TGTGCCAGCAGTCCCCTCCGGGGGGGCTCCTACGAGCAGTACTTC.

The chain recombines TRBV4-3 with TRBJ2-7; tentative D call: TRBD2 (6 bases). V was trimmed by 1 base and J by 2 bases, leaving 15 bases between them. Germline values: CDR1 LGHNA, CDR2 YSLEER. This CDR3 has 16 residues. The CDR3 nucleotides read TGCGCCAGCAGCCAAGGGGGTCAGAGACTAGCCTACGAGCAGTACTTC. Its translation is CASSQGGQRLAYEQYF.

This clonotype was detected a few times. This sequence joins TRBV28 and TRBJ2-3; the match to TRBD1 covers 8 bases. This CDR3 spans 12 amino acids. J lost 12 bases, V lost 5 bases, and 7 bases had no gene match. CDR1 is MDHEN and CDR2 is SYDVKM in the germline V gene. Here the CDR3 DNA reads TGTGCCAGCAGTCCAGGACAGGGAACCCAGTATTTT. This encodes CASSPGQGTQYF. The full variable domain, rest sourced from reference TRBV28 and TRBJ2-3, is DVKVTQSSRYLVKRTGEKVFLECVQDMDHENMFWYRQDPGLGLRLIYFSYDVKMKEKGDIPEGYSVSREKKERFSLILESASTNQTSMYLCASSPGQGTQYFGPGTRLTVL.

The chain employs TRBV24-1 and TRBJ2-3; the match to TRBD2 covers 7 bases. Germline CDR1 is KGHDR and CDR2 is SFDVKD. J gave up 4 bases and V 6 bases, and 6 bases lay outside the gene matches. CDR3 length equals 14 residues. This chain's CDR3 is CATSWRLAADTQYF. CDR3 sequence (DNA): TGTGCCACCAGTTGGAGACTAGCAGCAGATACGCAGTATTTT.

This clonotype was seen many times. V gene TRBV2 combines with J gene TRBJ2-6, with D hard to call. Germline V gene sequence: CDR1 SNHLY, CDR2 FYNNEI. Trimming took 1 base from V and 2 from J, leaving 3 bases between them. The CDR3 contains 14 residues. The CDR3 loop is CASSEEAGANVLTF. CDR3 bases: TGTGCCAGCAGTGAAGAAGCTGGGGCCAACGTCCTGACTTTC. Filled out from reference TRBV2 and TRBJ2-6, the complete variable domain reads EPEVTQTPSHQVTQMGQEVILRCVPISNHLYFYWYRQILGQKVEFLVSFYNNEISEKSEIFDDQFSVERPDGSNFTLKIRSTKLEDSAMYFCASSEEAGANVLTFGAGSRLTVL.

Ten or more counts support this clonotype. The rearrangement links TRBV7-2 to TRBJ1-5; D is uncertain. V gave up 5 bases and J gave up 6 bases, with 14 bases separating them. This CDR3 has 14 amino acids. The germline V gene has CDR1 SGHTA and CDR2 FQGNSA. The CDR3 reads CASSALERGQPQHF. CDR3 in DNA: TGTGCCAGCAGCGCCCTTGAACGGGGTCAGCCCCAGCATTTT.

This clonotype occurred many times. In DNA, the CDR3 is TGTGCCAGCAGCTTGAGGGGGACAGGGGTAACAGTTAAATCCTCTGGAAACACCATATATTTT. Translating gives CASSLRGTGVTVKSSGNTIYF. The chain has TRBV7-2 and TRBJ1-3; 10 positions match TRBD1. CDR1 SGHTA and CDR2 FQGNSA come from the germline V gene. The CDR3 spans 21 residues. The trim removed 3 bases at V and 0 bases at J, leaving 17 bases unmatched.